These T cell receptor beta chains were read from a single sample in a study of T cells after yellow fever vaccination. TCRdb passed the 5' RACE reads through MiXCR, listing each CDR3 protein once. This table has tens of thousands of distinct CDR3 sequences, 7.3% appearing once. This specimen was CD8+ T cells sorted from PBMCs, taken roughly 10 days after the first yellow fever vaccination. Every receptor here comes from a man aged 18-30 years who received the YFV17D yellow fever vaccine. Both conserved end residues are part of each CDR3. A D gene is named only where the DNA matches it firmly. Some rows mark clone size as missing; the rest say once, few, many or name a class of expanded clone.

V: TRBV4-1; size: few; J: TRBJ2-7; D: NA; CDR3: CASSQDIPPGLQPSYEQYF; DNA: TGCGCCAGCAGCCAAGATATCCCACCCGGGCTCCAACCCTCCTACGAGCAGTACTTC
V: TRBV29-1; size: few; J: TRBJ2-7; D: NA; CDR3: CSVVGGGHQSSYEQYF; DNA: TGCAGCGTTGTAGGGGGGGGCCACCAAAGCTCCTACGAGCAGTACTTC
V: TRBV20-1; size: many; J: TRBJ2-5; D: TRBD2; CDR3: CSARENGGSQETQYF; DNA: TGCAGTGCTAGAGAAAACGGGGGGTCTCAAGAGACCCAGTACTTC
V: TRBV6-1; size: NA; J: TRBJ2-2; D: NA; CDR3: CASTPEGRRFGDWGELFF; DNA: TGTGCCAGCACCCCCGAGGGCCGTCGGTTCGGGGATTGGGGGGAGCTGTTTTTT
V: TRBV12-3/TRBV12-4; size: NA; J: TRBJ2-1; D: NA; CDR3: CASSLANAGSSYNEQFF; DNA: TGTGCCAGCAGTTTAGCGAACGCAGGGAGCTCCTACAATGAGCAGTTCTTC
V: TRBV11-2; size: many; J: TRBJ2-3; D: TRBD2; CDR3: CASSSSGTSTDTQYF; DNA: TGTGCCAGCAGCTCTAGCGGCACTAGCACAGATACGCAGTATTTT
V: TRBV20-1; size: many; J: TRBJ2-1; D: NA; CDR3: CSARSRDTYNEQFF; DNA: TGCAGTGCTCGAAGCCGGGACACCTACAATGAGCAGTTCTTC
V: TRBV20-1; size: many; J: TRBJ2-1; D: NA; CDR3: CSARVLGSVGEQFF; DNA: TGCAGTGCTAGAGTGTTGGGGAGCGTGGGTGAGCAGTTCTTC
V: TRBV5-5; size: many; J: TRBJ2-2; D: NA; CDR3: CASSLEGDILTGELFF; DNA: TGTGCCAGCAGCTTGGAGGGGGACATACTAACCGGGGAGCTGTTTTTT
V: TRBV7-9; size: NA; J: TRBJ2-5; D: TRBD1; CDR3: CASSSRDRLQETQYF; DNA: TGTGCCAGCAGCTCCCGGGACAGGTTACAAGAGACCCAGTACTTC
V: TRBV4-3; size: once; J: TRBJ2-7; D: NA; CDR3: CASSQAKRGLYEQYF; DNA: TGCGCCAGCAGCCAGGCGAAGAGGGGCCTTTACGAGCAGTACTTC
V: TRBV7-8; size: NA; J: TRBJ1-1; D: NA; CDR3: CASSLSLGGNTEAFF; DNA: TGTGCCAGCAGCTTAAGCCTGGGAGGGAACACTGAAGCTTTCTTT
V: TRBV4-2; size: NA; J: TRBJ1-1; D: NA; CDR3: CASSLGLPGGTEAFF; DNA: TGTGCCAGCAGCCTTGGGCTCCCCGGGGGCACTGAAGCTTTCTTT
V: TRBV24-1; size: many; J: TRBJ2-3; D: NA; CDR3: CATSDPGTGETDTQYF; DNA: TGTGCCACCAGTGACCCCGGAACGGGCGAGACAGATACGCAGTATTTT
V: TRBV9; size: many; J: TRBJ2-5; D: NA; CDR3: CASSVGGGIEKTQYF; DNA: TGTGCCAGCAGCGTAGGCGGAGGGATAGAGAAGACCCAGTACTTC
V: TRBV27; size: many; J: TRBJ1-6; D: NA; CDR3: CASSLGGRPLHF; DNA: TGTGCCAGCAGTTTAGGAGGGCGGCCCCTCCACTTT
V: TRBV7-9; size: NA; J: TRBJ2-1; D: TRBD1; CDR3: CASSVTGTAYNEQFF; DNA: TGTGCCAGCAGCGTCACCGGGACAGCGTACAATGAGCAGTTCTTC
V: TRBV29-1; size: many; J: TRBJ2-2; D: NA; CDR3: CSGLDLTGELFF; DNA: TGCAGCGGTCTTGACTTGACCGGGGAGCTGTTTTTT
V: TRBV14; size: many; J: TRBJ1-1; D: NA; CDR3: CASSPTDVMNTEAFF; DNA: TGTGCCAGCAGCCCGACAGATGTTATGAACACTGAAGCTTTCTTT
V: TRBV5-1; size: NA; J: TRBJ2-2; D: TRBD1; CDR3: CASSFPDRGQGTTGELFF; DNA: TGCGCCAGCAGTTTCCCCGATCGGGGACAGGGGACCACCGGGGAGCTGTTTTTT
V: TRBV4-1; size: many; J: TRBJ2-5; D: NA; CDR3: CASSQVPGVQETQYF; DNA: TGCGCCAGCAGCCAAGTCCCGGGCGTCCAAGAGACCCAGTACTTC
V: TRBV20-1; size: NA; J: TRBJ1-1; D: NA; CDR3: CSAKGMASSTEAFF; DNA: TGCAGTGCTAAAGGCATGGCGTCGAGCACTGAAGCTTTCTTT
V: TRBV4-1; size: many; J: TRBJ2-7; D: TRBD1; CDR3: CASSQEDRVYEQYF; DNA: TGCGCCAGCAGCCAGGAGGACAGGGTGTACGAGCAGTACTTC
V: TRBV2; size: many; J: TRBJ2-7; D: NA; CDR3: CASSVGGSEQYF; DNA: TGTGCCAGCAGTGTCGGGGGTTCCGAGCAGTACTTC
V: TRBV6-5; size: many; J: TRBJ1-5; D: NA; CDR3: CASSYSTGQPQHF; DNA: TGTGCCAGCAGTTACTCGACGGGGCAGCCCCAGCATTTT
V: TRBV29-1; size: NA; J: TRBJ1-1; D: NA; CDR3: CSVEDYKENTEAFF; DNA: TGCAGCGTTGAAGACTACAAGGAGAACACTGAAGCTTTCTTT
V: TRBV10-3; size: few; J: TRBJ2-7; D: TRBD1; CDR3: CAINNGQGSHEQYF; DNA: TGTGCCATCAATAACGGACAGGGTTCCCACGAGCAGTACTTC
V: TRBV7-9; size: few; J: TRBJ2-5; D: NA; CDR3: CASSLSGSPETQYF; DNA: TGTGCCAGCAGCTTAAGTGGTAGTCCAGAGACCCAGTACTTC
V: TRBV4-1; size: NA; J: TRBJ2-2; D: NA; CDR3: CASSQDLQAPTGPWMGELFF; DNA: TGCGCCAGCAGCCAAGATCTCCAAGCACCTACCGGACCCTGGATGGGGGAGCTGTTTTTT